A selection of T cell receptor beta chains follows, all from one sample in a study of T cell repertoires in cytomegalovirus infection. MiXCR was run by TCRdb on the reads, yielding one entry per CDR3 protein. This table holds some 680,000 distinct CDR3 sequences, 35% to 45% found once. Material for sequencing was PBMCs. These receptors all stem from a human donor in good health (CMV status not recorded). Some clones in this sample may be carry-over from other donors' samples. Each CDR3 is given with its conserved first and last residue. The order of the fields is J gene, D gene, V gene, clone size, CDR3 DNA, CDR3 protein. D genes are given only for firm matches. Not all rows give a size; the values are once, few, many and, for expanded clones, a class.

J gene: TRBJ2-3
D gene: TRBD2
V gene: TRBV7-3
clone size: NA
CDR3 DNA: TGTGCCAGCAGCTTAGAAACTAGCGGGGGCTCAGATACGCAGTATTTT
CDR3 protein: CASSLETSGGSDTQYF

J gene: TRBJ1-2
D gene: NA
V gene: TRBV9
clone size: NA
CDR3 DNA: TGTGCCAGCAGCGTAACCAATACCAGGTCCTCAAGGACTGGCTACACCTTC
CDR3 protein: CASSVTNTRSSRTGYTF

J gene: TRBJ1-1
D gene: TRBD1
V gene: TRBV27
clone size: NA
CDR3 DNA: TGTGCCAGCACCCCCCCAGGGGGTGGTACTGAAGCTTTCTTT
CDR3 protein: CASTPPGGGTEAFF

J gene: TRBJ1-4
D gene: NA
V gene: TRBV6-1
clone size: NA
CDR3 DNA: TGTGCCAGCAGTGAAAGGCCGTCGGCAACTAATGAAAAACTGTTTTTT
CDR3 protein: CASSERPSATNEKLFF

J gene: TRBJ1-1
D gene: NA
V gene: TRBV7-2
clone size: many
CDR3 DNA: TGTGCCAGCAGCTTAGCCTACAGGGAGGGGAACACTGAAGCTTTCTTT
CDR3 protein: CASSLAYREGNTEAFF

J gene: TRBJ2-3
D gene: TRBD2
V gene: TRBV3-1
clone size: NA
CDR3 DNA: TGTGCCAGCAGCCTGGGGGGGAGGTCGCTCACAGATACGCAGTATTTT
CDR3 protein: CASSLGGRSLTDTQYF

J gene: TRBJ2-2
D gene: TRBD1
V gene: TRBV5-6
clone size: NA
CDR3 DNA: TGTGCCAGCAGGTTTACAGGGGTTGAAACCGGGGAGCTGTTTTTT
CDR3 protein: CASRFTGVETGELFF

J gene: TRBJ1-2
D gene: TRBD1
V gene: TRBV5-1
clone size: NA
CDR3 DNA: TGCGCCAGCAGCTCGAAGTTGGGGACAGGGGGCACAAGTGGCTACACCTTC
CDR3 protein: CASSSKLGTGGTSGYTF

J gene: TRBJ1-3
D gene: TRBD1
V gene: TRBV6-8
clone size: NA
CDR3 DNA: TGTGCCAGCACCGCGGGACAGACTGCTGGAAACACCATATATTTT
CDR3 protein: CASTAGQTAGNTIYF

J gene: TRBJ2-3
D gene: TRBD1
V gene: TRBV20-1
clone size: NA
CDR3 DNA: TGCAGTGCTAGTGGACAGGGCAGAAGGACAGATACGCAGTATTTT
CDR3 protein: CSASGQGRRTDTQYF

J gene: TRBJ1-1
D gene: TRBD1
V gene: TRBV7-2
clone size: NA
CDR3 DNA: TGTGCCAGCAGCCTAAGGACAGGGGGAGGGAACACTGAAGCTTTCTTT
CDR3 protein: CASSLRTGGGNTEAFF

J gene: TRBJ2-1
D gene: TRBD2
V gene: TRBV7-8
clone size: few
CDR3 DNA: TGTGCCAGCAGCTTGCGGGGGGGAATAGCGGGAGGGCTCGATGAGCAGTTCTTC
CDR3 protein: CASSLRGGIAGGLDEQFF

J gene: TRBJ2-1
D gene: TRBD2
V gene: TRBV6-5
clone size: NA
CDR3 DNA: TGTGACAGCAGTTCGACTAGCGGGAGGTCCAAGTCCTTGAGGTATGAGCAGTTCTTC
CDR3 protein: CDSSSTSGRSKSLRYEQFF

J gene: TRBJ1-1
D gene: TRBD1
V gene: TRBV28
clone size: NA
CDR3 DNA: TGTGCCAGCAGTTCACCGGGACAGATGAACACTGAAGCTTTCTTT
CDR3 protein: CASSSPGQMNTEAFF

J gene: TRBJ2-7
D gene: NA
V gene: TRBV9
clone size: NA
CDR3 DNA: TGTGCCAGCAGCGTAGGCGGCAGGGGCGGTTTGTACGAGCAGTACTTC
CDR3 protein: CASSVGGRGGLYEQYF

J gene: TRBJ1-1
D gene: TRBD1
V gene: TRBV27
clone size: NA
CDR3 DNA: TGTGCCAGCGGCCGGGACAGGGCAAAACGTTACTTT
CDR3 protein: CASGRDRAKRYF

J gene: TRBJ1-3
D gene: NA
V gene: TRBV7-8
clone size: many
CDR3 DNA: TGTGCCAGCAGCCCGCTTCCACAGGGTCGGGGAAACACCATATATTTT
CDR3 protein: CASSPLPQGRGNTIYF

J gene: TRBJ2-3
D gene: TRBD2
V gene: TRBV6-6
clone size: NA
CDR3 DNA: TGTGCCAGCAGTTACTCGACCCTAGCGGGGAGCACAGATACGCAGTATTTT
CDR3 protein: CASSYSTLAGSTDTQYF

J gene: TRBJ2-7
D gene: TRBD2
V gene: TRBV28
clone size: NA
CDR3 DNA: TGTGCCAGCACCCCCCTAGCGGGGGACCCCTACGAGCAGTACTTC
CDR3 protein: CASTPLAGDPYEQYF

J gene: TRBJ1-2
D gene: TRBD1
V gene: TRBV29-1
clone size: many
CDR3 DNA: TGCAGCGTTCCCCTCGGACAGGGAGCGGATGGCTACACCTTC
CDR3 protein: CSVPLGQGADGYTF

J gene: TRBJ1-1
D gene: NA
V gene: TRBV12-3/TRBV12-4
clone size: few
CDR3 DNA: TGTGCCAGCAGTTTAGGTTTGGGCGTTCCCGCTTTCTTT
CDR3 protein: CASSLGLGVPAFF

J gene: TRBJ1-6
D gene: NA
V gene: TRBV20-1
clone size: few
CDR3 DNA: TGCAGTGCTACCTCCCAGGACAGTCGGAATTCACCCCTCCACTTT
CDR3 protein: CSATSQDSRNSPLHF

J gene: TRBJ1-5
D gene: TRBD1
V gene: TRBV28
clone size: NA
CDR3 DNA: TGTGCCAGCAGTCGGACAGGTAACAATCAGCACCAGCATTTT
CDR3 protein: CASSRTGNNQHQHF

J gene: TRBJ2-1
D gene: TRBD2
V gene: TRBV12-3/TRBV12-4
clone size: NA
CDR3 DNA: TGTGCCAGCAGTTTACCTCCAGGAGCGGGAGCCTACAATGAGCAGTTCTTC
CDR3 protein: CASSLPPGAGAYNEQFF

J gene: TRBJ1-6
D gene: NA
V gene: TRBV20-1
clone size: NA
CDR3 DNA: TGCAGTGCTAGAGCCTCAACGGCTAATTCACCCCTCCACTTT
CDR3 protein: CSARASTANSPLHF

J gene: TRBJ1-1
D gene: TRBD1
V gene: TRBV15
clone size: NA
CDR3 DNA: TGTGCCACCAGCAGAGGGGGACAGGGCGGGGAAGCTTTCTTT
CDR3 protein: CATSRGGQGGEAFF

J gene: TRBJ2-7
D gene: TRBD2
V gene: TRBV19
clone size: many
CDR3 DNA: TGTGCCTCTATGGGTGGTCCCGGGAGGTCATCCTACGAGCAGTACTTC
CDR3 protein: CASMGGPGRSSYEQYF

J gene: TRBJ1-4
D gene: NA
V gene: TRBV7-9
clone size: NA
CDR3 DNA: TGTGCCAGCACATATCCGGGACAAAATTATGAAAAACTGTTTTTT
CDR3 protein: CASTYPGQNYEKLFF

J gene: TRBJ2-7
D gene: NA
V gene: TRBV5-1
clone size: NA
CDR3 DNA: TGCGCCAGCAGCGCGGACGGGGCCTACGAGCAGTACTTC
CDR3 protein: CASSADGAYEQYF

J gene: TRBJ2-7
D gene: NA
V gene: TRBV29-1
clone size: NA
CDR3 DNA: TGCAGCGCAAAACGACTAGGACCCAACTACGAGCAGTACTTC
CDR3 protein: CSAKRLGPNYEQYF

J gene: TRBJ2-3
D gene: TRBD2
V gene: TRBV19
clone size: NA
CDR3 DNA: TGTGCCATTACCCCGGGACTAGCGGGGCCAGATACGCAGTATTTT
CDR3 protein: CAITPGLAGPDTQYF

J gene: TRBJ2-1
D gene: NA
V gene: TRBV15
clone size: NA
CDR3 DNA: TGTGCCACCAGGAGAGGGGGGGGGAATGAGCAGTTCTTC
CDR3 protein: CATRRGGGNEQFF

J gene: TRBJ1-2
D gene: TRBD1
V gene: TRBV18
clone size: once
CDR3 DNA: TGTGCCAGCTCACCACAGGACAGGCTTAACTATGGCTACACCTTC
CDR3 protein: CASSPQDRLNYGYTF

J gene: TRBJ1-4
D gene: NA
V gene: TRBV12-3/TRBV12-4
clone size: few
CDR3 DNA: TGTGCCAGCAGTTTGGGGACCCTGAATGAAAAACTGTTTTTT
CDR3 protein: CASSLGTLNEKLFF

J gene: TRBJ2-7
D gene: NA
V gene: TRBV20-1
clone size: few
CDR3 DNA: TGCAGTGCTAGAGATGAGAGGGGGGGCACCCGGACCTACGAGCAGTACTTC
CDR3 protein: CSARDERGGTRTYEQYF

J gene: TRBJ1-1
D gene: NA
V gene: TRBV14
clone size: NA
CDR3 DNA: TGTGCCAGCAGCCACATCGGGCGGGGAACGTCTCAGGAAGCTTTCTTT
CDR3 protein: CASSHIGRGTSQEAFF

J gene: TRBJ2-7
D gene: TRBD2
V gene: TRBV5-8
clone size: NA
CDR3 DNA: TGTGCCAGCAGCTTGACGACTAGCGGATGGGGTGAGAGCTCCTACGAGCAGTACTTC
CDR3 protein: CASSLTTSGWGESSYEQYF

J gene: TRBJ2-7
D gene: NA
V gene: TRBV12-3/TRBV12-4
clone size: few
CDR3 DNA: TGTGCCAGCAGTTTTGGGGCTACCTACGAGCAGTACTTC
CDR3 protein: CASSFGATYEQYF

J gene: TRBJ2-3
D gene: TRBD1
V gene: TRBV7-4
clone size: NA
CDR3 DNA: TGTGCCAGCAGCTCCGGGACGACAGGGGGCGCAGATACGCAGTATTTT
CDR3 protein: CASSSGTTGGADTQYF

J gene: TRBJ2-2
D gene: TRBD1
V gene: TRBV29-1
clone size: few
CDR3 DNA: TGCAGCGCTCGGCGACAGGGTCGCACCGGGGAGCTGTTTTTT
CDR3 protein: CSARRQGRTGELFF

J gene: TRBJ2-7
D gene: NA
V gene: TRBV25-1
clone size: NA
CDR3 DNA: TGTGCCAGCAGTGAAAAGGGGGGCAGGGGCACCTACGAGCAGTACTTC
CDR3 protein: CASSEKGGRGTYEQYF

J gene: TRBJ2-1
D gene: TRBD1
V gene: TRBV5-1
clone size: NA
CDR3 DNA: TGCGCCAGCAGCACAACAGGGGGCGTCTGGAAGGATGAGCAGTTCTTC
CDR3 protein: CASSTTGGVWKDEQFF

J gene: TRBJ2-5
D gene: TRBD1
V gene: TRBV15
clone size: NA
CDR3 DNA: TGTGCCACCAGCAGAACCGGGACAGGGGGCGTGTTGACCCAGTACTTC
CDR3 protein: CATSRTGTGGVLTQYF

J gene: TRBJ2-5
D gene: NA
V gene: TRBV5-1
clone size: NA
CDR3 DNA: TGCGCCAGCAGCACGCCTGACAGATTACAAGAGACCCAGTACTTC
CDR3 protein: CASSTPDRLQETQYF

J gene: TRBJ2-2
D gene: NA
V gene: TRBV7-9
clone size: few
CDR3 DNA: TGTGCCAGCAGGAACAGGGTTTCCGGGGAGCTGTTTTTT
CDR3 protein: CASRNRVSGELFF

J gene: TRBJ1-1
D gene: NA
V gene: TRBV7-6
clone size: many
CDR3 DNA: TGTGCCAGCAGCCCAACAGCGGGGACTGAAGCTTTCTTT
CDR3 protein: CASSPTAGTEAFF

J gene: TRBJ2-7
D gene: NA
V gene: TRBV23-1
clone size: NA
CDR3 DNA: TGCGCCAGCAGTCAACGGGACCATACCTACGAGCAGTACTTC
CDR3 protein: CASSQRDHTYEQYF

J gene: TRBJ1-2
D gene: NA
V gene: TRBV29-1
clone size: NA
CDR3 DNA: TGCAGCGTTGAAAGGCGTCGGGCAGGCTACACCTTC
CDR3 protein: CSVERRRAGYTF

J gene: TRBJ2-3
D gene: TRBD2
V gene: TRBV24-1
clone size: NA
CDR3 DNA: TGTGCCACCAGTGATGCGACCGTTGGCGGGGGGCTCCGCACAGATACGCAGTATTTT
CDR3 protein: CATSDATVGGGLRTDTQYF